These T cell receptor beta chains were read from a single sample in a study of T cell repertoires in cytomegalovirus infection. MiXCR, applied by TCRdb to the reads, yields one record per CDR3 protein. The sample records around 350,000 distinct CDR3 sequences, around a sixth being singletons. The material sequenced was PBMCs. The receptors derive from a human donor in good health (CMV status not recorded). Some clones in this sample may be carry-over from other donors' samples. Each CDR3 is given with its conserved first and last residue.

cdr3_length,v_call,j_call,cdr3_aa
15,TRBV2,TRBJ2-3,CASSEREGATDTQYF
15,TRBV2,TRBJ2-5,CASSARRTGQETQYF
16,TRBV15,TRBJ1-4,CATSPTGLSTNEKLFF
12,TRBV29-1,TRBJ1-2,CSVSAANYGYTF
15,TRBV5-1,TRBJ2-1,CASSGGLPTFNEQFF
16,TRBV19,TRBJ2-1,CASSIPRTGSYNEQFF
17,TRBV20-1,TRBJ2-1,CSARAASGSQAYNEQFF
18,TRBV12-3/TRBV12-4,TRBJ2-5,CASSSRTSGGAAGETQYF
12,TRBV29-1,TRBJ1-3,CSVGTNGNTIYF
13,TRBV10-3,TRBJ2-1,CAIRDSSYNEQFF
15,TRBV10-3,TRBJ2-1,CAISESSGSFNEQFF
13,TRBV18,TRBJ2-7,CASSPGGLYEQYF
21,TRBV3-1,TRBJ2-1,CASTVEPPGGLAGRGDNEQFF